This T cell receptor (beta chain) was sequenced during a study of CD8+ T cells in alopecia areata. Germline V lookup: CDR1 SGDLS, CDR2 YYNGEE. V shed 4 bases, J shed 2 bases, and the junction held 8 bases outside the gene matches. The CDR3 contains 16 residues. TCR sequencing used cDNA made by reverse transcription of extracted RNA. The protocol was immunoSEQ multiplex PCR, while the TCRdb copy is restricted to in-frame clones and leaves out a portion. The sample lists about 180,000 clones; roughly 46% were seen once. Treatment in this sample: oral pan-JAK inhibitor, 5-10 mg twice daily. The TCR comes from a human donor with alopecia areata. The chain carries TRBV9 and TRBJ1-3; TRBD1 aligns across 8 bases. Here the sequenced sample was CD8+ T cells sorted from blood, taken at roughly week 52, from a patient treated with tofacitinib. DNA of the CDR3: TGTGCCAGCAGCACCCTGGACAGGGCTGCTGGAAACACCATATATTTT. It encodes CASSTLDRAAGNTIYF.